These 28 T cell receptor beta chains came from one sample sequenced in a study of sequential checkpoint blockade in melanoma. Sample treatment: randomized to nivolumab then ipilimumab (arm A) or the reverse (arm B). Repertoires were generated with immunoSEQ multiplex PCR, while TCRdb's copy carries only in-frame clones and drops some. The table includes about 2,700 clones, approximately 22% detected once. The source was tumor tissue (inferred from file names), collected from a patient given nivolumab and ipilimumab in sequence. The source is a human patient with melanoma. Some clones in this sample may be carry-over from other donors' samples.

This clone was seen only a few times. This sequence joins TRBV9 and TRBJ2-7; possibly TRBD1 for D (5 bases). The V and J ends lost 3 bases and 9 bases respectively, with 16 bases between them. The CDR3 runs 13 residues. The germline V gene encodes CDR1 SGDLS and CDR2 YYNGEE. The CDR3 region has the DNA TGTGCCAGCAGCGAGGGGATGGTTACGGCGCAGTACTTC. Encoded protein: CASSEGMVTAQYF.

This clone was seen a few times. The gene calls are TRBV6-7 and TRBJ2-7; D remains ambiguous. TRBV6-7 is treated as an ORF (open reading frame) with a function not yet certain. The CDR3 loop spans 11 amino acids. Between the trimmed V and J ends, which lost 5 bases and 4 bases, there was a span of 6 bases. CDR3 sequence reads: CASSEFYEQYF. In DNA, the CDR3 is TGTGCCAGCAGTGAATTTTACGAGCAGTACTTC.

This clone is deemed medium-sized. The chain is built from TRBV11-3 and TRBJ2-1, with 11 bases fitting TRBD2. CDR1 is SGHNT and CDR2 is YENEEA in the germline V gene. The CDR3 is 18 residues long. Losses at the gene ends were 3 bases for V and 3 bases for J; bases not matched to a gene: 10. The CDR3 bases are TGTGCCAGCAGCTTGGATCGGGCTAGCGGGGGGCACTACAATGAGCAGTTCTTC. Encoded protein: CASSLDRASGGHYNEQFF.

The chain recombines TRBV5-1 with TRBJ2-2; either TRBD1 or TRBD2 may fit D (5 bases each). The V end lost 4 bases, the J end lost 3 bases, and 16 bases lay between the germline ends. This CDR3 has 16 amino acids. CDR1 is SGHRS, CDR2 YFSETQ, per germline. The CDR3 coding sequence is TGCGCCAGCAGCAACCGGGACCGACCATACACCGGGGAGCTGTTTTTT. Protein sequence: CASSNRDRPYTGELFF.

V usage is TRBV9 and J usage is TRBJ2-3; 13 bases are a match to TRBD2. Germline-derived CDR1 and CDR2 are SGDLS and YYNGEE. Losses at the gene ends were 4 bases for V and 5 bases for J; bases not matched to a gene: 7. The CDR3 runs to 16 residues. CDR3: CASSPRTSGGGDTQYF. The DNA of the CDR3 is TGTGCCAGCAGCCCCAGGACTAGCGGGGGTGGAGATACGCAGTATTTT.

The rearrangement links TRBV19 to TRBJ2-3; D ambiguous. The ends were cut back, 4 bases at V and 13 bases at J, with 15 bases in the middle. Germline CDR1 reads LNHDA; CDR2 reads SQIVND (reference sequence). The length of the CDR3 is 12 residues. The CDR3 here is CASSKASQEKYF. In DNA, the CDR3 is TGTGCCAGTAGTAAGGCCAGCCAAGAGAAGTATTTT. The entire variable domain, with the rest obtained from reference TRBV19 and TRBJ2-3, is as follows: DGGITQSPKYLFRKEGQNVTLSCEQNLNHDAMYWYRQDPGQGLRLIYYSQIVNDFQKGDIAEGYSVSREKKESFPLTVTSAQKNPTAFYLCASSKASQEKYFGPGTRLTVL.

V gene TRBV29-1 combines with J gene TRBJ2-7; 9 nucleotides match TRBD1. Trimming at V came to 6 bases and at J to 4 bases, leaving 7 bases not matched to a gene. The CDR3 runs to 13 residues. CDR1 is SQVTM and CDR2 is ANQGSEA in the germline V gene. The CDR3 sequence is CSVTGTGIYEQYF. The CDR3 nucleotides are TGCAGCGTCACCGGGACAGGGATATACGAGCAGTACTTC.

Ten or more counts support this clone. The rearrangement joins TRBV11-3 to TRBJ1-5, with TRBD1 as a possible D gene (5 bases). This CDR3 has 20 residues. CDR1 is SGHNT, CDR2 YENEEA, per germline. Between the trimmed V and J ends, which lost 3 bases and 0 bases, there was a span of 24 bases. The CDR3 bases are TGTGCCAGCAGCTTGGGATCACAGGTTTCCCAATCTTATAGCAATCAGCCCCAGCATTTT. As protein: CASSLGSQVSQSYSNQPQHF.

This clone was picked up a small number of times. The CDR3 sequence: CAWSPNRAVYGYTF. In DNA, the CDR3 is TGTGCCTGGAGCCCTAATCGGGCGGTTTATGGCTACACCTTC. The V and J genes are TRBV30 and TRBJ1-2; D is uncertain. The CDR3 has 14 amino acids. V was trimmed by 3 bases and J by 5 bases, leaving 16 bases between them. Germline loops: CDR1 GTSNPN, CDR2 SVGIG (reference sequence).

The CDR3 is CASSMKTGGSRYTF. CDR3 sequence (DNA): TGTGCCAGTAGTATGAAAACAGGGGGCTCGCGCTACACCTTC. The chain is built from TRBV19 and TRBJ1-2; 9 bases line up with TRBD1. CDR1 and CDR2 (germline): LNHDA, SQIVND (reference sequence). V lost 3 bases to trimming and J lost 9 bases; unmatched junction nucleotides: 8. The CDR3 loop spans 14 amino acids.

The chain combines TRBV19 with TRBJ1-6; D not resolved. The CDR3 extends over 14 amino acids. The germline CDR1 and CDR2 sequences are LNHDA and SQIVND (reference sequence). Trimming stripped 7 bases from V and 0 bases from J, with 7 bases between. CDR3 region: CASKMSSYNSPLHF. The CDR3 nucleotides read TGTGCCAGTAAAATGAGCTCCTATAATTCACCCCTCCACTTT.

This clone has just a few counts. In DNA, the CDR3 is TGTGCCAGTAGTATGGCGGGCATTTACACTGAAGCTTTCTTT. Protein sequence: CASSMAGIYTEAFF. The V gene is TRBV19, the J gene TRBJ1-1, with unresolved D. Trimming took off 3 bases at V and 3 bases at J, with 11 bases between the two ends. The length of the CDR3 is 14 residues. CDR1 LNHDA and CDR2 SQIVND come from the germline V gene (reference sequence).

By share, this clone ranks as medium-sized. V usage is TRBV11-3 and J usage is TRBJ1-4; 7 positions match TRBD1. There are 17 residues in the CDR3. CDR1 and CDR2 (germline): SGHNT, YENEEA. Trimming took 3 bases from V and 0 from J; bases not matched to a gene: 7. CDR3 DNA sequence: TGTGCCAGCAGCTTGACCTATCAGGGGGCAACTAATGAAAAACTGTTTTTT. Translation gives CASSLTYQGATNEKLFF.

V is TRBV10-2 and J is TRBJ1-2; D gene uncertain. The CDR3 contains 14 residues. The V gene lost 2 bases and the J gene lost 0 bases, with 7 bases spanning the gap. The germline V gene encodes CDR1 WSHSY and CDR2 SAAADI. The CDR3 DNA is TGCGCCAGCAGTGAGGAGTTAGCTAACTATGGCTACACCTTC. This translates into CASSEELANYGYTF.

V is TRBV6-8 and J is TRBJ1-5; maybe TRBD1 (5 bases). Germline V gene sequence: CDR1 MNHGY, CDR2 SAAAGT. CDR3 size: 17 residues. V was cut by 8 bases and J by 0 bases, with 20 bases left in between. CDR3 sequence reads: CASQKGAPSYSNQPQHF. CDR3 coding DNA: TGTGCCAGCCAAAAAGGGGCACCTTCTTATAGCAATCAGCCCCAGCATTTT.

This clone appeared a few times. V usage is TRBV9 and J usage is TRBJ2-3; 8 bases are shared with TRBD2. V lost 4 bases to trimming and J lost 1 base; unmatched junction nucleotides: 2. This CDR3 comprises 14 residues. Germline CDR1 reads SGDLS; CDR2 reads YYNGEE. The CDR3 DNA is TGTGCCAGCAGCACGCGGGGGGGCACAGATACGCAGTATTTT. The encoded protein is CASSTRGGTDTQYF.

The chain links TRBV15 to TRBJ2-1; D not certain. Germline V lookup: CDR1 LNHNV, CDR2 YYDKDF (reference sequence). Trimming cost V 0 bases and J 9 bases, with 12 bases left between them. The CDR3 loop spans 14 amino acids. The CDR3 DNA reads TGTGCCACCAGCAGAGACCCGGAACTCGCTGAGCAGTTCTTC. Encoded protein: CATSRDPELAEQFF.

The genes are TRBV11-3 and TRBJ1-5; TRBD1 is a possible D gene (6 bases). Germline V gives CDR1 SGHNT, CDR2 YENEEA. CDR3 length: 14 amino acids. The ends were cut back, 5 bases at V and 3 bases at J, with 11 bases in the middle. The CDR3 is CASSRDRYNQPQHF. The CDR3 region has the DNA TGTGCCAGCAGCCGCGACAGGTACAATCAGCCCCAGCATTTT.

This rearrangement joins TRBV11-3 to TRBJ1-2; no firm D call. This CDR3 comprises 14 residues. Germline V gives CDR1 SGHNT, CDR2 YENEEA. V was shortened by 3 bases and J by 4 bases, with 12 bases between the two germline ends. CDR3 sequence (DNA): TGTGCCAGCAGCTTGTGGCAGGCTATCTATGGCTACACCTTC. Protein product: CASSLWQAIYGYTF. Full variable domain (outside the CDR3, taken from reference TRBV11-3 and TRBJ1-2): EAGVVQSPRYKIIEKKQPVAFWCNPISGHNTLYWYLQNLGQGPELLIRYENEEAVDDSQLPKDRFSAERLKGVDSTLKIQPAELGDSAVYLCASSLWQAIYGYTFGSGTRLTVV.

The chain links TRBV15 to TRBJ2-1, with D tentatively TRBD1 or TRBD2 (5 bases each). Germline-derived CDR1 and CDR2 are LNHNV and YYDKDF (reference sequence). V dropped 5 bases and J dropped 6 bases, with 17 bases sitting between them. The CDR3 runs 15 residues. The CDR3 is CATSSPEGRVNEQFF. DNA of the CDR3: TGTGCCACCAGCTCACCAGAGGGGAGAGTCAATGAGCAGTTCTTC.

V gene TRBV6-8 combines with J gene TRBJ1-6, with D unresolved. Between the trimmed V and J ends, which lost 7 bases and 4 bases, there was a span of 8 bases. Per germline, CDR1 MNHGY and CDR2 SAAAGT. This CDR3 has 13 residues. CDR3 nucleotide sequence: TGTGCCAGCACGGGGATTTATAATTCACCCCTCCACTTT. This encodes CASTGIYNSPLHF.

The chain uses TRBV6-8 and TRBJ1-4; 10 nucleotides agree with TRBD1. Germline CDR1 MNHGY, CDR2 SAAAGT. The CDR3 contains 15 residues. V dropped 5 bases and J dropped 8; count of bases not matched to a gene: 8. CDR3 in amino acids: CASSPPGQGNEKLFF. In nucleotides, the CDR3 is TGTGCCAGCAGTCCTCCGGGACAGGGGAACGAAAAACTGTTTTTT.

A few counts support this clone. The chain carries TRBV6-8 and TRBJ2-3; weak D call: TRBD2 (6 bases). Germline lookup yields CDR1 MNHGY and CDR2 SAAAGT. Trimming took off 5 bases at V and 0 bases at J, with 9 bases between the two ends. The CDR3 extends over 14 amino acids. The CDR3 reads CASSRDWSTDTQYF. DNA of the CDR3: TGTGCCAGCAGTAGGGACTGGAGCACAGATACGCAGTATTTT.

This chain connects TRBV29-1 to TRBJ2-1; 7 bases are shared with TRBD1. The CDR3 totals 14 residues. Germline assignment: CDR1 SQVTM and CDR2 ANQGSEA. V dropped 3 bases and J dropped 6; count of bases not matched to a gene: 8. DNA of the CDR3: TGCAGCGTTGAGTTAGGGACAGTGTTCAATGAGCAGTTCTTC. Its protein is CSVELGTVFNEQFF.

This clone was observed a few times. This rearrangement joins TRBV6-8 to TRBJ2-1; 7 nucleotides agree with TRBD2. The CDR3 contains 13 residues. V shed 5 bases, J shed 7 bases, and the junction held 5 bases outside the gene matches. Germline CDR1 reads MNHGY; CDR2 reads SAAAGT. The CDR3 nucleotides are TGTGCCAGCAGTCCCCTCGGGGGGAATGAGCAGTTCTTC. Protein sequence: CASSPLGGNEQFF.

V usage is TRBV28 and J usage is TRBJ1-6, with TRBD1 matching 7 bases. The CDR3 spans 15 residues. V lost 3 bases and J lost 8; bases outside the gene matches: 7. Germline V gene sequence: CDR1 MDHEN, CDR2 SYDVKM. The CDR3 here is CASSFRDSLDSPLHF. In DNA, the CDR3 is TGTGCCAGCAGTTTCAGGGACAGCCTAGATTCACCCCTCCACTTT. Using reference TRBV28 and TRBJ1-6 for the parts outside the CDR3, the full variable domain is DVKVTQSSRYLVKRTGEKVFLECVQDMDHENMFWYRQDPGLGLRLIYFSYDVKMKEKGDIPEGYSVSREKKERFSLILESASTNQTSMYLCASSFRDSLDSPLHFGNGTRLTVT.

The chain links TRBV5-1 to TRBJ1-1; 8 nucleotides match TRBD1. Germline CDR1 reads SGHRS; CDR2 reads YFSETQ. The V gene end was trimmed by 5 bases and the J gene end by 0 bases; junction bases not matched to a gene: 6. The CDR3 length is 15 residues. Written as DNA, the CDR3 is TGCGCCAGCAGGGGGATGGACAGGGTGAACACTGAAGCTTTCTTT. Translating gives CASRGMDRVNTEAFF. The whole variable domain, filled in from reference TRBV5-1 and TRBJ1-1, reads KAGVTQTPRYLIKTRGQQVTLSCSPISGHRSVSWYQQTPGQGLQFLFEYFSETQRNKGNFPGRFSGRQFSNSRSEMNVSTLELGDSALYLCASRGMDRVNTEAFFGQGTRLTVV.

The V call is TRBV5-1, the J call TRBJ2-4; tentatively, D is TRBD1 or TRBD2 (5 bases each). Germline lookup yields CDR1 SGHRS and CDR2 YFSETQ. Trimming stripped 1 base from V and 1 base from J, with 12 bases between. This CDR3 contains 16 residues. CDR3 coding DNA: TGCGCCAGCAGCTTGAATGAGGGGACGGCCAAAAACATTCAGTACTTC. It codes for CASSLNEGTAKNIQYF.